This T cell receptor (beta chain) was recovered during a study of blood T cell repertoires in COVID-19. Study in general: Collection of acute and convalescent COVID-19 samples took place in the United States, Italy and Spain. T cells, B-cell-depleted T cells, or PBMCs supplied cDNA or gDNA.

Authors' processing steps: Researchers report that nucleated cell counts were estimated from reference gene primer amplification. TCRdb's copy holds only in-frame clones and misses some; the assay was immunoSEQ multiplex PCR. The DNA gave D and trimming, while V, J and clone size come from that table. The sample consists of about 240,000 clones, around 90% of them appearing once. Germline CDR1 LGHDT, CDR2 YNNKEL (reference sequence). V was clipped by 4 bases and J by 10 bases, with 14 bases between them. The CDR3 spans 14 residues. The source of this sequence is a man between 60 and 70 years old who had recovered from COVID-19. The chain couples TRBV3-1 (or the pseudogene TRBV3-2) to TRBJ1-6; D uncertain. Sequenced input: peripheral blood. The CDR3 DNA reads as TGTGCCAGCAGCCGGCAGGTAGAGGGATCACCCCTCCACTTT. This gives the protein CASSRQVEGSPLHF.